This is a list of T cell receptor beta chains from one sample in a study of T cell repertoires in cytomegalovirus infection. One entry per CDR3 protein results from TCRdb running MiXCR on the reads. This sample has around 530,000 distinct CDR3 sequences, with around a quarter found just once. Sequencing was performed on PBMCs. The receptors derive from a human donor in good health (CMV status not recorded). Some clones in this sample may be carry-over from other donors' samples. The CDR3 runs from the conserved cysteine through the conserved F or W. A D gene is named only where the DNA matches it firmly. Size is omitted from some rows. Given values are once, few, many or a class for expanded clones.

>TRBD2|many|TRBJ2-2|TRBV7-8
CASSLALLAGGTNTGELFF
TGTGCCAGCAGCTTAGCTTTGTTAGCGGGAGGGACTAACACCGGGGAGCTGTTTTTT
>TRBD1|NA|TRBJ2-7|TRBV6-2/TRBV6-3
CASSYGTGGVSLSEQYF
TGTGCCAGCAGTTACGGGACAGGGGGCGTAAGCCTCTCCGAGCAGTACTTC
>NA|NA|TRBJ1-2|TRBV24-1
CATSKQGRDGYTF
TGTGCCACCAGTAAGCAAGGCAGAGATGGCTACACCTTC
>TRBD1|NA|TRBJ1-6|TRBV19
CASSDRGINSPLHF
TGTGCCAGTAGTGACAGGGGGATTAATTCACCCCTCCACTTT
>NA|once|TRBJ2-3|TRBV27
CASSLRVLDTQYF
TGTGCCAGCAGTTTAAGGGTATTAGATACGCAGTATTTT
>NA|NA|TRBJ2-1|TRBV30
CAWSRLSYNEQFF
TGTGCCTGGAGTCGACTTTCCTACAATGAGCAGTTCTTC
>NA|once|TRBJ1-1|TRBV6-1
CASSPQDQHAFF
TGTGCCAGCAGTCCCCAGGACCAGCACGCTTTCTTT
>NA|many|TRBJ2-7|TRBV4-1
CASSNDYEQYF
TGCGCCAGCAGCAACGACTACGAGCAGTACTTC
>NA|NA|TRBJ1-2|TRBV7-2
CASSSYGGANYGYTF
TGTGCCAGCAGCTCCTATGGTGGTGCTAACTATGGCTACACCTTC
>NA|NA|TRBJ1-1|TRBV29-1
CSGRGGGGEAFF
TGCAGCGGCCGGGGGGGGGGTGGTGAAGCTTTCTTT
>NA|many|TRBJ2-1|TRBV11-2
CASSPTTFNEQFF
TGTGCCAGCAGCCCAACCACTTTCAATGAGCAGTTCTTC
>TRBD1|few|TRBJ1-3|TRBV4-1
CASSQDKSGQGLHSGNTIYF
TGCGCCAGCAGCCAAGATAAGTCGGGACAGGGACTCCACTCTGGAAACACCATATATTTT
>NA|NA|TRBJ2-1|TRBV12-3/TRBV12-4
CASSTPGRPQFF
TGTGCCAGCAGCACGCCGGGGCGGCCACAGTTCTTC
>NA|few|TRBJ2-2|TRBV24-1
CATSDSFFRTANTGELFF
TGTGCCACCAGTGATTCATTCTTCCGGACCGCGAACACCGGGGAGCTGTTTTTT
>NA|NA|TRBJ1-6|TRBV4-3
CASSQDPGSYNSPLHF
TGCGCCAGCAGCCAAGATCCTGGCTCCTATAATTCACCCCTCCACTTT
>NA|NA|TRBJ1-5|TRBV4-1
CASSQAPQGVQPQHF
TGCGCCAGCAGCCAGGCTCCACAGGGTGTTCAGCCCCAGCATTTT
>TRBD1|NA|TRBJ1-2|TRBV30
CAWTLRDRGLNYGYTF
TGTGCCTGGACGCTTCGGGACAGGGGGTTAAACTATGGCTACACCTTC
>NA|NA|TRBJ1-1|TRBV30
CAWNWGGNTEAFF
TGTGCCTGGAACTGGGGAGGGAACACTGAAGCTTTCTTT
>NA|NA|TRBJ1-1|TRBV19
CASSTRGPEAFF
TGTGCCAGTAGTACCAGGGGCCCTGAAGCTTTCTTT
>NA|many|TRBJ1-1|TRBV10-2
CASSERPVNTEAFF
TGCGCCAGCAGTGAACGGCCCGTGAACACTGAAGCTTTCTTT
>NA|many|TRBJ2-3|TRBV6-5
CASSYSDSTDTQYF
TGTGCCAGCAGTTACTCCGACAGCACAGATACGCAGTATTTT
>TRBD2|NA|TRBJ2-1|TRBV19
CASSVASGRLNEQFF
TGTGCCAGTAGTGTCGCTAGCGGGAGGTTGAATGAGCAGTTCTTC
>NA|few|TRBJ1-3|TRBV7-9
CASSFPSGRSGNTIYF
TGTGCCAGCAGCTTCCCCTCCGGACGCTCTGGAAACACCATATATTTT
>TRBD1|many|TRBJ1-1|TRBV6-5
CASRTDRAGMNTEAFF
TGTGCCAGCAGGACCGACAGGGCCGGAATGAACACTGAAGCTTTCTTT
>NA|NA|TRBJ1-1|TRBV15
CATTERMNTEAFF
TGTGCCACCACCGAGAGAATGAACACTGAAGCTTTCTTT
>NA|many|TRBJ2-3|TRBV7-3
CASSLAPADTQYF
TGTGCCAGCAGCTTAGCCCCAGCAGATACGCAGTATTTT
>TRBD2|NA|TRBJ2-3|TRBV4-3
CASSHSGRASDTQYF
TGCGCCAGCAGCCATAGCGGGAGGGCCTCAGATACGCAGTATTTT
>TRBD2|NA|TRBJ2-1|TRBV15
CATSRGPANSGRAGEQFF
TGTGCCACCAGCAGAGGTCCCGCTAATAGCGGGAGGGCGGGTGAGCAGTTCTTC
>TRBD2|NA|TRBJ2-7|TRBV14
CASSGLAAREQYF
TGTGCCAGCAGCGGACTAGCGGCTCGGGAGCAGTACTTC
>NA|NA|TRBJ2-6|TRBV20-1
CSAIRGDGANVLTF
TGCAGTGCTATCAGGGGTGATGGGGCCAACGTCCTGACTTTC
>TRBD2|NA|TRBJ2-1|TRBV7-2
CASSPRLAGVLQFF
TGTGCCAGCAGCCCTAGGCTAGCGGGAGTACTCCAGTTCTTC
>NA|few|TRBJ2-1|TRBV24-1
CATSDMDYSYNEQFF
TGTGCCACCAGTGACATGGACTACTCCTACAATGAGCAGTTCTTC
>TRBD1|NA|TRBJ1-5|TRBV20-1
CSAKQGALPQHF
TGCAGTGCAAAACAGGGGGCTCTGCCCCAGCATTTT
>TRBD2|NA|TRBJ2-7|TRBV9
CASSEGIAGGTLHEQYF
TGTGCCAGCAGCGAGGGGATAGCGGGAGGAACTCTCCACGAGCAGTACTTC
>TRBD1|NA|TRBJ2-1|TRBV29-1
CSVEQTGQGPEFF
TGCAGCGTTGAGCAAACCGGACAGGGGCCGGAGTTCTTC
>TRBD1|NA|TRBJ1-1|TRBV30
CACIRQGPNTEAFF
TGTGCCTGCATAAGACAGGGACCGAACACTGAAGCTTTCTTT
>NA|NA|TRBJ2-3|TRBV20-1
CSARALGPDTQYF
TGCAGTGCTAGAGCGCTAGGGCCAGATACGCAGTATTTT
>NA|few|TRBJ1-1|TRBV4-1
CASSYETMNTEAFF
TGCGCCAGCAGCTACGAAACGATGAACACTGAAGCTTTCTTT
>NA|once|TRBJ1-2|TRBV9
CASSVGADSQYGYTF
TGTGCCAGCAGCGTAGGGGCGGACAGCCAGTATGGCTACACCTTC
>NA|NA|TRBJ1-1|TRBV20-1
CSARPVNTEAFF
TGCAGTGCTAGACCAGTGAACACTGAAGCTTTCTTT
>NA|NA|TRBJ2-6|TRBV4-1
CASSQSSGRVNSGANVLTF
TGCGCCAGCAGCCAATCGTCGGGACGTGTGAACTCTGGGGCCAACGTCCTGACTTTC
>TRBD1|few|TRBJ2-3|TRBV6-1
CASSKTRQGSDTQYF
TGTGCCAGCAGTAAAACTCGACAGGGGTCAGATACGCAGTATTTT
>TRBD2|NA|TRBJ2-2|TRBV7-2
CASSFSGGGLGELFF
TGTGCCAGCAGCTTTAGCGGGGGGGGCCTCGGGGAGCTGTTTTTT
>TRBD1|few|TRBJ2-1|TRBV7-3
CASSLPGQGPYNEQFF
TGTGCCAGCAGCTTACCTGGACAGGGGCCCTACAATGAGCAGTTCTTC
>TRBD1|NA|TRBJ2-1|TRBV24-1
CATSESGQGSDEQFF
TGTGCCACCAGTGAGTCGGGACAGGGCTCCGATGAGCAGTTCTTC